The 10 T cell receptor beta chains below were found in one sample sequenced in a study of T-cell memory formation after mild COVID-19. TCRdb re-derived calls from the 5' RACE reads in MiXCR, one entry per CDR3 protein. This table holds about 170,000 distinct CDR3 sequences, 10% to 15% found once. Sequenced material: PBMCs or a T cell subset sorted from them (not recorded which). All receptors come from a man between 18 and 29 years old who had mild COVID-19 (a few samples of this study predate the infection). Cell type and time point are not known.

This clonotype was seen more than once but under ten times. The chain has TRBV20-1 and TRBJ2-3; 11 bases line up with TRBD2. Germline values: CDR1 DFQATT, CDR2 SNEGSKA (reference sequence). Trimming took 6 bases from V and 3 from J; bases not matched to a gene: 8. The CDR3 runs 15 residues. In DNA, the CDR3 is TGCAGTGCCTTAGCGGGGGGGACTTGGACAGATACGCAGTATTTT. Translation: CSALAGGTWTDTQYF.

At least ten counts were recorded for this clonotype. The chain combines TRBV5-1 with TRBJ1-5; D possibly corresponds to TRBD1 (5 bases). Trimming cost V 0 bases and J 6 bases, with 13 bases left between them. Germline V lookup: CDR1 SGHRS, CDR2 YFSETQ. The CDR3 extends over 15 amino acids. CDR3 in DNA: TGCGCCAGCAGCTTGGCCGGGGGGGATGGTCAGCCCCAGCATTTT. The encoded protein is CASSLAGGDGQPQHF.

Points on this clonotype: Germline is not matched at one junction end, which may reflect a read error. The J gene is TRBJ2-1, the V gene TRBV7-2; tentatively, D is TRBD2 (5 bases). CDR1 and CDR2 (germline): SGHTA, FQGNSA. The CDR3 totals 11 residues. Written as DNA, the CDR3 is TGTGCCAGCAGCTTAATGGGAACTAGTTACTTC. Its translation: CASSLMGTSYF. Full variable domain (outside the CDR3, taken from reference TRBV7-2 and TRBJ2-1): GAGVSQSPSNKVTEKGKDVELRCDPISGHTALYWYRQSLGQGLEFLIYFQGNSAPDKSGLPSDRFSAERTGGSVSTLTIQRTQQEDSAVYLCASSLMGTSYFGPGTRLTVL.

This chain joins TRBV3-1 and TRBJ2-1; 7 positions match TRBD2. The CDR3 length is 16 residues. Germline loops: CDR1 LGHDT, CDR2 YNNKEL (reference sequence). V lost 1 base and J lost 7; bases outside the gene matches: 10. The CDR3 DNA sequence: TGTGCCAGCAGCCAAGCCCCAGCTAGCGGAGAGAATGAGCAGTTCTTC. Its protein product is CASSQAPASGENEQFF.

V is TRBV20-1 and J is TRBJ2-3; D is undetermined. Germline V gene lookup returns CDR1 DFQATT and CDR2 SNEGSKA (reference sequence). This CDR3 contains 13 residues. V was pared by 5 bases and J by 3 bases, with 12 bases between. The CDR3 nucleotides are TGCAGTGCTTCGCCCGGGCTGACAGATACGCAGTATTTT. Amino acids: CSASPGLTDTQYF.

The CDR3 spells CASRPSFGYQETQYF. CDR3 bases: TGTGCCAGCAGACCCTCTTTTGGGTACCAAGAGACCCAGTACTTC. This chain uses TRBV12-3 or TRBV12-4 with TRBJ2-5; no clear D. The CDR3 length is 15 residues. V shed 6 bases and J shed 0 bases, with 14 bases lying between them.

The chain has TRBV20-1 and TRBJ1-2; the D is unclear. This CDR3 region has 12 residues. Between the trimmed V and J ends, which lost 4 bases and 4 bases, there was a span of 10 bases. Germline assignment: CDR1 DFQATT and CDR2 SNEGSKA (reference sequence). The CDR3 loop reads CSANELGYGYTF. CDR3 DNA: TGCAGTGCTAACGAGCTAGGCTATGGCTACACCTTC.

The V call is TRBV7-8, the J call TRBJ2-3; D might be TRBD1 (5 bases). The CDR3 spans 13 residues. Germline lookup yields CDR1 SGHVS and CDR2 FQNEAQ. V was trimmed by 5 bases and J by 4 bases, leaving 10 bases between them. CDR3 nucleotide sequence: TGTGCCAGCAGCGAAGGACAACCAGATACGCAGTATTTT. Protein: CASSEGQPDTQYF.

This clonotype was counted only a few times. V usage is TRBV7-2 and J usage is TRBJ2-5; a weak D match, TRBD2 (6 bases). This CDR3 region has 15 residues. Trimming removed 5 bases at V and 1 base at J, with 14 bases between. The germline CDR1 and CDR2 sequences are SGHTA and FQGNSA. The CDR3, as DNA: TGTGCCAGCAGCCCTCCTGGAGGGACCCAAGAGACCCAGTACTTC. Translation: CASSPPGGTQETQYF.

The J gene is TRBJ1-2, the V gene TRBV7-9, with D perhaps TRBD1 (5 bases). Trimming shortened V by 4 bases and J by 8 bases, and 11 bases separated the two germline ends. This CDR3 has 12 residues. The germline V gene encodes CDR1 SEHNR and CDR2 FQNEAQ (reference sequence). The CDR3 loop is CASSSGGPGYTF. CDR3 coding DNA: TGTGCCAGCAGCTCCGGGGGTCCCGGCTACACCTTC.